The 2 T cell receptor beta chains presented below share a single source sample, sequenced in a study of a mutant IDH1 vaccine in newly diagnosed glioma. Time point indicated: baseline, week 1 (first vaccination visit). Treatment: pre-vaccination baseline after standard-of-care therapy. This table comes from immunoSEQ multiplex PCR, and its TCRdb copy is limited to in-frame clones, with some not included. The sample shows some 90,000 clones, about 80% of them seen only once. The sample in question was PBMCs, obtained from a glioma patient treated with radiotherapy, temozolomide or both. The receptors stem from a middle-aged man with glioma. Some clones in this sample may be carry-over from other donors' samples.

This sequence joins TRBV4-1 and TRBJ1-4, with D unclear. The V gene lost 1 base and the J gene lost 8 bases, with 14 bases spanning the gap. Germline V gene data show CDR1 as MGHRA and CDR2 as YSYEKL. The CDR3 has 15 residues. CDR3 DNA sequence: TGCGCCAGCAGCCAAGTTGAGGGTTCCAGGGAAAAACTGTTTTTT. Protein: CASSQVEGSREKLFF.

The chain has TRBV30 and TRBJ2-6; the D gene could be TRBD1 or TRBD2 (7 bases each). V shed 6 bases and J shed 0 bases, with 18 bases lying between them. The germline V gene encodes CDR1 GTSNPN and CDR2 SVGIG (reference sequence). There are 17 residues in the CDR3. CDR3 in amino acids: CACSRGGFLSGANVLTF. In DNA form, the CDR3 reads TGTGCCTGTTCCAGGGGGGGCTTCCTCTCTGGGGCCAACGTCCTGACTTTC.